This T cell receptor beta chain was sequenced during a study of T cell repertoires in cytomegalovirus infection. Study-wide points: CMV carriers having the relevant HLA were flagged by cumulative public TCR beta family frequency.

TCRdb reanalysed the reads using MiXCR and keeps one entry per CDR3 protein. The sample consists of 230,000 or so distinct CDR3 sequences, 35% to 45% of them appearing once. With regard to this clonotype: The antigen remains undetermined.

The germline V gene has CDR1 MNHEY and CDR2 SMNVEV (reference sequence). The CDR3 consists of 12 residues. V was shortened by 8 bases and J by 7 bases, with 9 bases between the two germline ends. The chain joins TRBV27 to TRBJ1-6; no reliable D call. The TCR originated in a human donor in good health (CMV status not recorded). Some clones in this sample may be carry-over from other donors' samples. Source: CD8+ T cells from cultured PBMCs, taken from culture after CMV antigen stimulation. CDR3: CASGDLNSPLHF. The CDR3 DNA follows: TGTGCCAGCGGGGATCTAAATTCACCCCTCCACTTT.